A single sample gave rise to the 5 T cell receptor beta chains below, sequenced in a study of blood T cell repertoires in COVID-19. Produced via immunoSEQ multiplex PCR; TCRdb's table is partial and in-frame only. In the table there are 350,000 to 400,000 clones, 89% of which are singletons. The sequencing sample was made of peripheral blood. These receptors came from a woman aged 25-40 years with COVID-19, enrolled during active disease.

The CDR3 coding sequence is TGCGCCAGCAGCCAAGATTTCGCCAGCTCTGGAAACACCATATATTTT. It specifies CASSQDFASSGNTIYF. The rearrangement joins TRBV4-3 to TRBJ1-3; D is uncertain. The CDR3 loop spans 16 amino acids. V lost 0 bases and J 0 bases, leaving 9 bases between the germline ends. CDR1 is LGHNA and CDR2 is YSLEER in the germline V gene.

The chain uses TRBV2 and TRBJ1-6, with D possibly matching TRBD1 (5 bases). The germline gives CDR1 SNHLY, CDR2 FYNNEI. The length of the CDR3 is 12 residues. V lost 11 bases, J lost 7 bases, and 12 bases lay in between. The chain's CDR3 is CARGTENSPLHF. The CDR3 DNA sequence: TGTGCCCGGGGGACGGAAAATTCACCCCTCCACTTT.

The CDR3 nucleotides read TGTGCCAGCAGCACCCCGCGGGGGGCCGGGGAGCTGTTTTTT. This codes for CASSTPRGAGELFF. The rearrangement links TRBV7-9 to TRBJ2-2, with 8 bases identical to TRBD2. This CDR3 is built from 14 residues. Germline trimming cut 5 bases from V and 6 bases from J; bases unmatched to any gene: 5. Looked up from germline, CDR1 is SEHNR and CDR2 is FQNEAQ (reference sequence).

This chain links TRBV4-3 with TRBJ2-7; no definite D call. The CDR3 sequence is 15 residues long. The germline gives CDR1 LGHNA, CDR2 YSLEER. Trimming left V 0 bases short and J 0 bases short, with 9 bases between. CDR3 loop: CASSQDFTDSYEQYF. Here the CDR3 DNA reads TGCGCCAGCAGCCAAGATTTTACAGACTCCTACGAGCAGTACTTC.

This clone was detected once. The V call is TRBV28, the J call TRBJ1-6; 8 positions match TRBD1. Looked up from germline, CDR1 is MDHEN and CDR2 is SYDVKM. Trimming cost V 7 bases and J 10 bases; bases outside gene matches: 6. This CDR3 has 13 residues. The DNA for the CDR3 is TGTGCCAGCACTGGACAGGGACTGTCACCCCTCCACTTT. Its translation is CASTGQGLSPLHF.